This T cell receptor (beta chain) was sequenced in a study of cytomegalovirus exposure and HLA in healthy donors. Study findings and constraints: TCR clusters originating in the first cohort tended to co-occur in the 100 to 150 validation repertoires, according to a later analysis. A classifier reportedly called cytomegalovirus status with high sensitivity and specificity.

Concerning this clone itself: Antigen: not known.

Assay: immunoSEQ multiplex PCR; the TCRdb copy retains only in-frame clones and omits some. Found here are about 76,000 clones, around 95% of them singletons; the top ten hold 1.5% to 2%. In germline, CDR1 is SNHLY, CDR2 FYNNEI. The CDR3 extends over 15 amino acids. Trimming cost V 9 bases and J 6 bases; bases outside gene matches: 9. The validation cohort, a group of more than 95 subjects, included the donors and was separate from the roughly 700-subject first cohort. The chain joins TRBV2 to TRBJ2-1; 12 bases are a match to TRBD2. The TCR comes from a woman aged 18 to 35 in good health and CMV-seropositive. The specimen sequenced was PBMCs. The CDR3 region has the DNA TGTGCCAGTCGATGGACTAGCGGGATGGGCAATGAGCAGTTCTTC. Translation: CASRWTSGMGNEQFF. The entire variable domain, with the rest obtained from reference TRBV2 and TRBJ2-1, is as follows: EPEVTQTPSHQVTQMGQEVILRCVPISNHLYFYWYRQILGQKVEFLVSFYNNEISEKSEIFDDQFSVERPDGSNFTLKIRSTKLEDSAMYFCASRWTSGMGNEQFFGPGTRLTVL.